This T cell receptor (beta chain) is drawn from a study of T cell repertoires in cytomegalovirus infection. General study points: HLA-C-restricted CMV-specific TCR beta clonotypes prevailed in the ex vivo response.

TCRdb reprocessed the reads with MiXCR, giving one entry per CDR3 protein. The data show more than 650,000 distinct CDR3 sequences, with roughly a third seen just once and about 2.8% held by the top ten. Points on this clonotype: The antigen is unknown.

Germline V gene lookup returns CDR1 DFQATT and CDR2 SNEGSKA (reference sequence). The trim removed 5 bases at V and 0 bases at J, leaving 7 bases unmatched. The CDR3 is 15 amino acids. This TCR was sampled from a human donor in good health (CMV status not recorded). Some clones in this sample may be carry-over from other donors' samples. The V and J genes are TRBV20-1 and TRBJ2-7; 10 nucleotides line up with TRBD2. The sequenced sample was PBMCs. The CDR3 DNA reads as TGCAGTGCTGCCCTAGCGGGAGATCCCTCCTACGAGCAGTACTTC. As protein: CSAALAGDPSYEQYF.